Below, 10 T cell receptor beta chains from the same sample are listed, as sequenced in a study of cytotoxic CD8 clonotypes in ibrutinib-treated CLL. Sequenced by immunoSEQ multiplex PCR; TCRdb stores in-frame clones only, minus some. Among 150,000 or so clones listed, 60% to 80% were seen once. Material: PBMCs, obtained after 12 months of ibrutinib treatment. The receptors derive from a human donor with chronic lymphocytic leukemia.

This chain connects TRBV28 to TRBJ1-4, with D possibly being TRBD1 (5 bases). Trimming shortened V by 7 bases and J by 7 bases, and 16 bases separated the two germline ends. This CDR3 has 14 amino acids. Per germline, CDR1 MDHEN and CDR2 SYDVKM. The CDR3 region has the DNA TGTGCCAGCACCCAACTGCCAGGGTTTGAAAAACTGTTTTTT. Amino acids: CASTQLPGFEKLFF.

This clone appeared a few times. The CDR3 spells CSVFGRANTEAFF. In DNA form, the CDR3 reads TGCAGCGTATTCGGACGGGCGAACACTGAAGCTTTCTTT. V usage is TRBV29-1 and J usage is TRBJ1-1, with unresolved D. Trimming removed 6 bases at V and 1 base at J, with 12 bases between. The CDR3 length is 13 residues. Germline CDR1 is SQVTM and CDR2 is ANQGSEA.

V gene TRBV2 combines with J gene TRBJ2-7, with 9 bases aligning to TRBD2. This CDR3 spans 14 amino acids. Germline V gene sequence: CDR1 SNHLY, CDR2 FYNNEI. V was pared by 4 bases and J by 2 bases, with 3 bases of the junction left unmatched. The CDR3 sequence: CASSAGGRAYEQYF. DNA of the CDR3: TGTGCCAGCAGTGCAGGCGGGAGGGCCTACGAGCAGTACTTC.

The rearrangement links TRBV27 to TRBJ2-1; possibly TRBD2 for D (6 bases). This CDR3 is built from 11 residues. CDR1 is MNHEY, CDR2 SMNVEV, per germline (reference sequence). V was pared by 8 bases and J by 9 bases, with 11 bases between. The CDR3 nucleotides read TGTGCCAGCGGTACCGGGGGTGAGCAGTTCTTC. This encodes CASGTGGEQFF.

Of note for this clone: Mismatch with germline at one junction end may stem from a read error. CDR3 residues: CASSLRDRGLTKVF. The CDR3 coding sequence is TGTGCCAGCAGCTTACGGGATAGGGGACTTACGAAGGTCTTC. This chain links TRBV7-8 with TRBJ2-1, with TRBD2 as a possible D gene (6 bases). The CDR3 contains 14 residues. Germline lookup yields CDR1 SGHVS and CDR2 FQNEAQ.

The chain combines TRBV6-5 with TRBJ2-7; D not resolved. Germline CDR1 is MNHEY and CDR2 is SVGAGI. Trimming pared 8 bases from V and 3 bases from J, leaving 11 bases between. The CDR3 length is 12 residues. The CDR3: CASGRPLYEQYF. CDR3 DNA: TGTGCCAGCGGCAGGCCTCTCTACGAGCAGTACTTC.

The chain employs TRBV11-2 and TRBJ2-1; possibly TRBD2 for D (5 bases). From germline, CDR1 is SGHAT and CDR2 FQNNGV. CDR3 length: 12 amino acids. Trimming stripped 5 bases from V and 11 bases from J, with 13 bases between. In nucleotides, the CDR3 is TGTGCCAGCAGCACCTCGGGAACTCAGCAGTTCTTC. It yields the protein CASSTSGTQQFF. The variable domain in full, with the rest retrieved from reference TRBV11-2 and TRBJ2-1, is EAGVAQSPRYKIIEKRQSVAFWCNPISGHATLYWYQQILGQGPKLLIQFQNNGVVDDSQLPKDRFSAERLKGVDSTLKIQPAKLEDSAVYLCASSTSGTQQFFGPGTRLTVL.

V usage is TRBV30 and J usage is TRBJ2-3, with D possibly being TRBD1 (7 bases). Trimming cost V 4 bases and J 3 bases, with 20 bases left between them. Germline CDR1 and CDR2: GTSNPN and SVGIG (reference sequence). The CDR3 runs 16 residues. CDR3 protein: CAWIRRQGGRTDTQYF. CDR3 nucleotides: TGTGCCTGGATTCGAAGACAGGGAGGTAGAACAGATACGCAGTATTTT.

J is TRBJ2-7 and V is TRBV18; TRBD1 matches at 8 bases. Germline V gene lookup returns CDR1 KGHSH and CDR2 LQKENI. V shed 2 bases and J 0 bases; nucleotides not matched to a gene: 3. This CDR3 spans 15 amino acids. CDR3 coding DNA: TGTGCCAGCTCACCAAGGACAGGGTTCTCCTACGAGCAGTACTTC. Protein: CASSPRTGFSYEQYF. Looking up the rest from reference TRBV18 and TRBJ2-7 gives the full variable domain: NAGVMQNPRHLVRRRGQEARLRCSPMKGHSHVYWYRQLPEEGLKFMVYLQKENIIDESGMPKERFSAEFPKEGPSILRIQQVVRGDSAAYFCASSPRTGFSYEQYFGPGTRLTVT.

This clone was seen only once. This chain links TRBV5-1 with TRBJ1-4, with 7 positions matching TRBD1. Germline lookup yields CDR1 SGHRS and CDR2 YFSETQ. The CDR3 is made up of 15 amino acids. The junction had 7 bases not matched to a gene; V was cut back by 0 bases and J by 8 bases. The CDR3 DNA is TGCGCCAGCAGCTTGGCCGAAGGACAGGAGGAAAAACTGTTTTTT. Protein: CASSLAEGQEEKLFF.